Listed here are 15 T cell receptor beta chains from one sample, sequenced in a study of CD8 T cells in Susac syndrome. cDNA came from about 0.5 to 1 ug RNA primed by random hexamers. TCRdb itself ran the immunoSEQ multiplex PCR reads through MiXCR, one entry per CDR3 protein. The sample has 110,000 or so distinct CDR3 sequences; 90% to 95% are singletons. The sequenced sample consisted of CD4+ T cells from PBMCs. The receptors derive from a human donor with multiple sclerosis.

The rearrangement uses TRBV29-1 and TRBJ2-1; D is perhaps TRBD2 (5 bases). CDR1 SQVTM and CDR2 ANQGSEA come from the germline V gene. V was clipped by 6 bases and J by 6 bases, with 9 bases between them. The CDR3 totals 11 residues. The DNA of the CDR3 is TGCAGCGTGGGTGAGGGCAATGAGCAGTTCTTC. Protein product: CSVGEGNEQFF.

The rearrangement joins TRBV4-3 to TRBJ1-1; D is uncertain. Trimming took 0 bases from V and 3 from J, leaving 8 bases between them. This CDR3 is 14 amino acids long. CDR1 and CDR2 from the germline V gene are LGHNA and YSLEER. This chain's CDR3 is CASSQDALYTEAFF. The CDR3 bases are TGCGCCAGCAGCCAAGATGCCCTCTACACTGAAGCTTTCTTT.

The chain recombines TRBV6-1 with TRBJ1-5, with D perhaps TRBD1 (5 bases). Trimming took 7 bases from V and 1 from J, leaving 14 bases between them. The CDR3 has 15 amino acids. CDR1 and CDR2 (germline): MNHNS, SASEGT. The CDR3: CASKEAGTSNQPQHF. CDR3 DNA: TGTGCCAGCAAGGAAGCGGGGACGAGCAATCAGCCCCAGCATTTT.

The V and J genes are TRBV7-6 and TRBJ2-7, with TRBD2 identical over 7 bases. This CDR3 contains 14 residues. Germline V CDR1 and CDR2: SGHVS, FNYEAQ. V lost 3 bases, J lost 3 bases, and 5 bases stayed unmatched. The CDR3 protein is CASSFGAGFYEQYF. For the CDR3, the DNA is TGTGCCAGCAGCTTCGGAGCGGGGTTCTACGAGCAGTACTTC.

This clonotype was found once. The gene calls are TRBV6-9 and TRBJ1-2; D is perhaps TRBD1 (5 bases). V lost 9 bases and J lost 8, with 13 bases in between. The CDR3 consists of 11 residues. CDR1 and CDR2 from the germline V gene are MNHGY and SVAAGI. CDR3 sequence reads: CARLTWDGYTF. CDR3 DNA: TGTGCCAGGCTAACGTGGGACGGCTACACCTTC.

The CDR3 DNA reads TGTGCCAGCAGTCGCCGGGACAGGGTACGAGAGACCCAGTACTTC. It translates to CASSRRDRVRETQYF. This chain joins TRBV27 and TRBJ2-5; 9 nucleotides align to TRBD1. V dropped 5 bases and J dropped 4; count of bases not matched to a gene: 8. In germline, CDR1 is MNHEY, CDR2 SMNVEV (reference sequence). CDR3 size: 15 residues.

This chain links TRBV5-1 with TRBJ2-5, with 10 bases fitting TRBD2. The junction had 1 base not matched to a gene; V was cut back by 2 bases and J by 3 bases. The CDR3 length is 14 residues. Germline CDR1 reads SGHRS; CDR2 reads YFSETQ. CDR3 nucleotide sequence: TGCGCCAGCAGCTTCCTAGCGGGGGAAGAGACCCAGTACTTC. Translating gives CASSFLAGEETQYF.

The chain is built from TRBV2 and TRBJ2-1; D is undetermined. V was pared by 4 bases and J by 8 bases, with 6 bases between. The CDR3 covers 11 residues. The V gene's germline CDR1 is SNHLY and CDR2 FYNNEI. DNA for the CDR3: TGTGCCAGCAGTGTGGACCATGAGCAGTTCTTC. It encodes CASSVDHEQFF.

The chain has TRBV19 and TRBJ1-4, with D perhaps TRBD1 (5 bases). Germline lookup yields CDR1 LNHDA and CDR2 SQIVND (reference sequence). The CDR3 has 17 residues. The germline V and J ends were trimmed by 6 bases and 0 bases, with 17 bases remaining between them. As DNA, the CDR3 is TGTGCCAGTAGACAGGACGTTAAGGGAGCAACTAATGAAAAACTGTTTTTT. Its protein is CASRQDVKGATNEKLFF.

In the case of this clonotype: This is likely a read error, given that the CDR3 carries no conserved phenylalanine or tryptophan at its end. This chain uses TRBV7-2 with TRBJ1-6; unclear D gene. Germline-derived CDR1 and CDR2 are SGHTA and FQGNSA. V was shortened by 4 bases and J by 7 bases, with 11 bases between the two germline ends. This CDR3 is built from 14 residues. The CDR3 region has the DNA TGTGCCAGCAGCTGGAGTGCACAGAATTCACCCCTCCACCTT. Translating it yields CASSWSAQNSPLHL.

Notes on this clonotype: One junction end disagrees with the germline gene, perhaps due to a read error. The CDR3: CASSLGQELDTQYF. CDR3 sequence (DNA): TGTGCCAGCAGCTTAGGACAGGAGCTGGATACGCAGTATTTT. The chain links TRBV12-3 or TRBV12-4 to TRBJ2-3; 7 nucleotides align to TRBD1. This CDR3 is built from 14 residues.

The chain carries TRBV7-3 and TRBJ2-2; 13 nucleotides align to TRBD2. V trimming: 5 bases; J trimming: 7 bases; junction bases outside the gene matches: 7. Germline V CDR1 and CDR2: SGHTA, FQGTGA. This CDR3 region has 16 residues. DNA for the CDR3: TGTGCCAGCAGCCCCGGACTAGCGGGGGCGGGCGGGGAGCTGTTTTTT. It is translated as CASSPGLAGAGGELFF.

The chain combines TRBV6-2 or TRBV6-3 with TRBJ1-1, with D unclear. Germline V lookup: CDR1 MNHEY, CDR2 SVGEGT. The CDR3 is 16 residues long. V lost 2 bases to trimming and J lost 1 base, with 14 bases between them. CDR3 residues: CASSYRKARRNTEAFF. Here the CDR3 DNA reads TGTGCCAGCAGTTACCGAAAGGCAAGGAGGAACACTGAAGCTTTCTTT.

The rearrangement uses TRBV3-1 and TRBJ2-7, with a tentative D call TRBD1 (5 bases). Trimming removed 4 bases from V and 4 bases from J, with 11 bases in between. From germline, CDR1 is LGHDT and CDR2 YNNKEL (reference sequence). This CDR3 spans 13 amino acids. CDR3 protein: CASSPSGFYEQYF. The CDR3 region has the DNA TGTGCCAGCAGCCCGTCAGGGTTTTACGAGCAGTACTTC.

V gene TRBV4-2 combines with J gene TRBJ1-2, with a weak D call TRBD1 (6 bases). V gave up 3 bases and J gave up 0 bases, with 17 bases separating them. This CDR3 comprises 17 residues. CDR1 is LGHNA, CDR2 YNFKEQ, per germline. CDR3 residues: CASSQSTGQRTNYGYTF. CDR3 nucleotide sequence: TGTGCCAGCAGCCAGTCCACCGGACAGAGGACTAACTATGGCTACACCTTC.